The subject of this entry is one T cell receptor (beta chain). Its matching antigen is unknown. Samples underwent the assay at deep level. Using immunoSEQ multiplex PCR, the repertoire was profiled, and TCRdb retains in-frame clones only, with some absent. The sample holds nearly 1 million clones, less than 85% seen once. The CDR3 sequence is 14 residues long. Germline V gene data show CDR1 as SNHLY and CDR2 as FYNNEI. The V gene lost 7 bases and the J gene lost 2 bases, with 15 bases spanning the gap. The data were obtained in a study of shared clonotypes between healthy human individuals. General observations from the study: Incomplete sequencing of sorted subsets was indicated by rarefaction despite large depth. Clonotypes shared by all four donors outscored non-shared clonotypes in generation probability.

Input material: memory CD4+ T cells sorted from blood. This sample's subset: CD45RA-negative fraction. This receptor was taken from a man younger than 35 in good health. The chain links TRBV2 to TRBJ2-7; D may be TRBD2 (5 bases). As DNA, the CDR3 is TGTGCCAGCAACTTCGCGGGCGGTACCTACGAGCAGTACTTC. Translation: CASNFAGGTYEQYF.